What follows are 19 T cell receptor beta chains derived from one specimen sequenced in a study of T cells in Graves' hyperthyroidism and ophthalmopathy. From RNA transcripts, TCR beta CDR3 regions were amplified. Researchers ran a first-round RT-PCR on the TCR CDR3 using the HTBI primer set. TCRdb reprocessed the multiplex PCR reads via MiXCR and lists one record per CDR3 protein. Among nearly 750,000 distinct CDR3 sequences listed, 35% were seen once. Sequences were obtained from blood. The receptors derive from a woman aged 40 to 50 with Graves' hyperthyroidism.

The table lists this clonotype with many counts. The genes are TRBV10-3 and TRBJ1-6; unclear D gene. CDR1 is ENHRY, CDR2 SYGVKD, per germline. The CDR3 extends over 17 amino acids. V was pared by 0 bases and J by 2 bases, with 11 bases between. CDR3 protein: CAISESRGRAYNSPLHF. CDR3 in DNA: TGTGCCATCAGTGAGTCACGAGGGAGGGCCTATAATTCACCCCTCCACTTT.

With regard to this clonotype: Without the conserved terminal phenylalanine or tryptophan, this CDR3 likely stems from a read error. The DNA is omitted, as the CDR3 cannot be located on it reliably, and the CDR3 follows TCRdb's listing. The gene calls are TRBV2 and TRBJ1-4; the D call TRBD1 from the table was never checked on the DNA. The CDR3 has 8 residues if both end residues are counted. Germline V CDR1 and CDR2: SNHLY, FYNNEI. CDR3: CASSSQVY.

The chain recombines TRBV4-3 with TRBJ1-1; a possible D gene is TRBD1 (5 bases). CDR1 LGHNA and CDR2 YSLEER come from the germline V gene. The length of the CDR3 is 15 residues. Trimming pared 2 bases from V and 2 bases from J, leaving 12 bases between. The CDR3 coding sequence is TGCGCCAGCAGCCAATATCGACAGATAAACACTGAAGCTTTCTTT. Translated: CASSQYRQINTEAFF.

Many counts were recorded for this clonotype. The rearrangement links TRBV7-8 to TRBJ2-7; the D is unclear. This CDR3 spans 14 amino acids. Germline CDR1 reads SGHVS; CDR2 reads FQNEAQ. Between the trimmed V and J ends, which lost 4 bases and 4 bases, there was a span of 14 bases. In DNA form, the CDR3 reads TGTGCCAGCAGCTCCGGCCCTGACTGGTACGAGCAGTACTTC. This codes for CASSSGPDWYEQYF. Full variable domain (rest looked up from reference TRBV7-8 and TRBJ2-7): GAGVSQSPRYKVAKRGQDVALRCDPISGHVSLFWYQQALGQGPEFLTYFQNEAQLDKSGLPSDRFFAERPEGSVSTLKIQRTQQEDSAVYLCASSSGPDWYEQYFGPGTRLTVT.

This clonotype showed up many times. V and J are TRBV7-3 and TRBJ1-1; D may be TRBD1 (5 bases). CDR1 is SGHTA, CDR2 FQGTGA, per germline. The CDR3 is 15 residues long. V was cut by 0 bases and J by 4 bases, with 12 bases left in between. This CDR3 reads CASSLTGASVTEAFF. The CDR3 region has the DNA TGTGCCAGCAGCTTAACTGGGGCGAGTGTCACTGAAGCTTTCTTT.

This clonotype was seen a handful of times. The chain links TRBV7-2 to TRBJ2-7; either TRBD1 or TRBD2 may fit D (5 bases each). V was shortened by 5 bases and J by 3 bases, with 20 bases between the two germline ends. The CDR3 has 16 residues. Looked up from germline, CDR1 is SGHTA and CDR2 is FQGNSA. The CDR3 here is CASSPSAGAGNYEQYF. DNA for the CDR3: TGTGCCAGCAGCCCATCGGCCGGGGCGGGCAACTACGAGCAGTACTTC.

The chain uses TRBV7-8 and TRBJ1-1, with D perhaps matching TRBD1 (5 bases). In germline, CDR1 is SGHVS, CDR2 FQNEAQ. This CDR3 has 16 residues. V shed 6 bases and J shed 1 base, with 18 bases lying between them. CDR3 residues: CASRPSGKRANTEAFF. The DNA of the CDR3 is TGTGCCAGCAGACCTTCAGGGAAGAGGGCGAACACTGAAGCTTTCTTT.

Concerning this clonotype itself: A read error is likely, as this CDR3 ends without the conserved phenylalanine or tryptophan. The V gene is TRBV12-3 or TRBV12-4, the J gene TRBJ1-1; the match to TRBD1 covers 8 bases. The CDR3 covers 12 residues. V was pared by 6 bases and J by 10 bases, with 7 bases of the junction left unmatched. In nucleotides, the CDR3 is TGTGCCAGCAGAGGGTCAGGGGGCCCAGCTTTCTCT. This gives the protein CASRGSGGPAFS.

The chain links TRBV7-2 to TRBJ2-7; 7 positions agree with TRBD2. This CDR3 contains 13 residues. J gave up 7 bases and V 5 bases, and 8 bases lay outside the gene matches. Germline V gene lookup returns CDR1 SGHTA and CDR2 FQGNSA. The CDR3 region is CASSRGGYNEQYF. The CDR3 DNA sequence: TGTGCCAGCAGCCGCGGGGGTTACAATGAGCAGTACTTC.

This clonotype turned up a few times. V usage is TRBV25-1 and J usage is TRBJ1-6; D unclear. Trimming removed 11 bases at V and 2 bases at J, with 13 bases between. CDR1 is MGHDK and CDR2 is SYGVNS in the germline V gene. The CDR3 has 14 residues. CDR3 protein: CAAQLGPYNSPLHF. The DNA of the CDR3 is TGTGCCGCCCAACTGGGTCCCTATAATTCACCCCTCCACTTT. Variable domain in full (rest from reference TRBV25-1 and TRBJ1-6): EADIYQTPRYLVIGTGKKITLECSQTMGHDKMYWYQQDPGMELHLIHYSYGVNSTEKGDLSSESTVSRIRTEHFPLTLESARPSHTSQYLCAAQLGPYNSPLHFGNGTRLTVT.

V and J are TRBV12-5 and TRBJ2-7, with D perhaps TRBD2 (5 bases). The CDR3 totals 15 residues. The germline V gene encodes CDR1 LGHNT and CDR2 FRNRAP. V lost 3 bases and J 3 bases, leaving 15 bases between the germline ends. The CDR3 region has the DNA TGTGCTAGTGGTTTTCGTTCCGGGGAGCACTACGAGCAGTACTTC. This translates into CASGFRSGEHYEQYF. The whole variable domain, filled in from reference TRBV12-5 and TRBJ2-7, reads DARVTQTPRHKVTEMGQEVTMRCQPILGHNTVFWYRQTMMQGLELLAYFRNRAPLDDSGMPKDRFSAEMPDATLATLKIQPSEPRDSAVYFCASGFRSGEHYEQYFGPGTRLTVT.

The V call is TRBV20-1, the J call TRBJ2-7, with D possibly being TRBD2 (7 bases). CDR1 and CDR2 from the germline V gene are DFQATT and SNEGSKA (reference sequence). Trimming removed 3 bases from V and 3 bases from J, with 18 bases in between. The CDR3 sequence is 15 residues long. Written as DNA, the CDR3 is TGCAGTGCTAGGGGGGGCTGGCGGGAGTTCTACGAGCAGTACTTC. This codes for CSARGGWREFYEQYF.

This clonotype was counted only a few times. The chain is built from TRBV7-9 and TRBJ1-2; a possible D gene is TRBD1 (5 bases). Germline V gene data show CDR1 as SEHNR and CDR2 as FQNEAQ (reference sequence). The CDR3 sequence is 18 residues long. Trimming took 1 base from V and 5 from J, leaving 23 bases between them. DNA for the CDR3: TGTGCCAGCAGCTTAGTGGGTCCCCCGGCCGGGGGAAAGTATGGCTACACCTTC. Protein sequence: CASSLVGPPAGGKYGYTF.

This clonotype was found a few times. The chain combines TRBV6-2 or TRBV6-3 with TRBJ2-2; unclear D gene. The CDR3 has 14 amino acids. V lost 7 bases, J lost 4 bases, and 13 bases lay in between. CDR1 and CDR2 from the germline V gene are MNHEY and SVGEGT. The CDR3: CASTPLRSTGELFF. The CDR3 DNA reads TGTGCCAGCACCCCTCTCCGTTCCACCGGGGAGCTGTTTTTT.

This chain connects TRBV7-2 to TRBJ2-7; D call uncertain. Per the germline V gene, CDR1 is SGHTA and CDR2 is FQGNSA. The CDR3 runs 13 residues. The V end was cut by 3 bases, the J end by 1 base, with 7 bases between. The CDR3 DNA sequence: TGTGCCAGCAGCTTCTGGGCGTCCTACGAGCAGTACTTC. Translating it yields CASSFWASYEQYF.

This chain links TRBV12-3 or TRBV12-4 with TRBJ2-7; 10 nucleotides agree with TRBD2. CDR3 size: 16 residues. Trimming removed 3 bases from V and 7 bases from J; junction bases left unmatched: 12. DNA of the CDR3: TGTGCCAGCAGTTTGGCGCTAGCGGGGGTGGAGAATGAGCAGTACTTC. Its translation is CASSLALAGVENEQYF.

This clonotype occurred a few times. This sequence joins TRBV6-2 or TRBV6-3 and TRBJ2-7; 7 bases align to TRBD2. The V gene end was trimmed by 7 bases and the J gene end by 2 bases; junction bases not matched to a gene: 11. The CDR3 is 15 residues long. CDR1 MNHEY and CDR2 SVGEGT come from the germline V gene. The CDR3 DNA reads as TGTGCCAGCACCGGGGTGCTAGCGGCTACCTACGAGCAGTACTTC. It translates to CASTGVLAATYEQYF.

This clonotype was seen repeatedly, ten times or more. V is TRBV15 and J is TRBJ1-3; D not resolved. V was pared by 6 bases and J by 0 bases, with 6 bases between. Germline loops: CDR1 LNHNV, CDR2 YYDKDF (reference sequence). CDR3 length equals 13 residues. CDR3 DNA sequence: TGTGCCACCAGTAGGGACTCTGGAAACACCATATATTTT. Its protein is CATSRDSGNTIYF.

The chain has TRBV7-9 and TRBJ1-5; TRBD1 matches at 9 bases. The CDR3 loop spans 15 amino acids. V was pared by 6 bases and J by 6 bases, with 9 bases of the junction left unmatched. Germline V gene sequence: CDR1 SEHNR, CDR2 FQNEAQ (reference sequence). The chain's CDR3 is CASSPTTGGGQPQHF. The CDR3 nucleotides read TGTGCCAGCAGTCCTACTACAGGGGGCGGTCAGCCCCAGCATTTT.